The source of this T cell receptor (beta chain) is a study of blood T cell repertoires in COVID-19. Enrolled during active infection, Seattle patients were then followed longitudinally. TCRdb's table, derived via immunoSEQ multiplex PCR, lists solely in-frame clones and lacks some. The profile shows roughly 230,000 clones, about 90% of them singletons. CDR3 size: 15 residues. V lost 5 bases to trimming and J lost 9 bases; unmatched junction nucleotides: 9. Germline V gene data show CDR1 as MDHEN and CDR2 as SYDVKM. This rearrangement joins TRBV28 to TRBJ1-6; 8 bases map to TRBD1. Sequenced material: peripheral blood. The clonotype was recovered from a man aged 25 to 40 with COVID-19, enrolled during active disease. CDR3 nucleotide sequence: TGTGCCAGCAGTCCCCCCCAGGGGGCAGGTTCACCCCTCCACTTT. As protein: CASSPPQGAGSPLHF.